A single T cell receptor beta chain is shown here with its context. Only in-frame clones appear in the TCRdb table, and some are missing; sequencing was by immunoSEQ multiplex PCR. The table shows around 75,000 clones, with about 94% occurring only once. The data were taken from a study of T cell changes during pregnancy in multiple sclerosis. With 3 bases clipped from V and 7 bases from J, the junction kept 16 bases outside the gene matches. The V gene's germline CDR1 is GTSNPN and CDR2 SVGIG (reference sequence). The CDR3 loop spans 17 amino acids. The sample in question was CD4+ T cells from peripheral blood mononuclear cells, obtained after pregnancy. The TCR originated in a female donor with multiple sclerosis, enrolled in a pregnancy study. This rearrangement joins TRBV30 to TRBJ1-4, with 8 nucleotides matching TRBD1. In nucleotides, the CDR3 is TGTGCCTGGAGAACGTTTCCCGGGACAGGAGGAGGTGAAAAACTGTTTTTT. Residues: CAWRTFPGTGGGEKLFF. The full variable domain, completed using reference TRBV30 and TRBJ1-4, is SQTIHQWPATLVQPVGSPLSLECTVEGTSNPNLYWYRQAAGRGLQLLFYSVGIGQISSEVPQNLSASRPQDRQFILSSKKLLLSDSGFYLCAWRTFPGTGGGEKLFFGSGTQLSVL.